Described below is a single T cell receptor (beta chain) sequence and its context. This clonotype was counted many times. The clone's antigen remains unknown. No quality values exist for individual bases; no much larger clone is one base distant. This sample is drawn from a study of T cells in Graves' hyperthyroidism and ophthalmopathy (dated by TCRdb to the late 2010s). Notes on the research overall: Peripheral blood was sampled at the time of initial diagnosis, prior to any treatment. To identify distinguishing TCR V-J signatures, a discovery cohort of 100 or so patients was used, comprising some 43 with Graves' ophthalmopathy and roughly 60 with stable Graves' hyperthyroidism. Whether ophthalmopathy could be predicted prospectively was tested in an independent validation cohort made up of 18 hyperthyroidism patients plus 17 patients who later progressed to ophthalmopathy. The 95 to 100 discovery patients were randomly split 7:3 into training and test sets. Thyroid tissue and blood T-cell repertoires from about six Graves' hyperthyroidism patients were also compared in the study. Once sampling was done, hyperthyroidism patients were given methimazole at a starting dose of 30 mg daily, whereas ophthalmopathy patients were given high-dose intravenous methylprednisolone. According to the paper, TCR Vbeta CDR3 sequencing was carried out on around 140 peripheral blood samples, which came from around 43 ophthalmopathy, approximately 78 hyperthyroidism and approximately 17 progressor patients. The paper as a whole reports these results and caveats: Sample size was not statistically predetermined, and blinding of investigators to group allocation was not performed. Most expanded thyroid clonotypes (frequency above 0.001) were also detected in blood, a finding suggesting that blood repertoires may reflect thyroid immune responses. A model built on a 13 V-J signature distinguished ophthalmopathy from stable hyperthyroidism, reaching around 90% sensitivity and 81% to 83% specificity in cross-validation and 80%/75% in testing. In validation, the model predicted progression to ophthalmopathy with 65% to 71% sensitivity and less than 75% specificity, a median of 6.5 months before onset.

For this chain, trimming is 1 base at the V end and 4 bases at the J end, and the number of junction bases without a gene match is 6. Counted from cysteine to phenylalanine, this CDR3 has 15 amino acids. CDR3 DNA is the only sequence kept; it has 45 bases, read in frame from the first base. The germline V gene encodes CDR1 MGHRA and CDR2 YSYEKL. TCR beta CDR3 regions were amplified from RNA transcripts. For the first round of RT-PCR on the TCR CDR3, the HTBI primer set was used together with the Qiagen OneStep RT-PCR kit. Libraries were constructed in a second round of multiplex PCR, after which size selection and purification were carried out. The libraries were sequenced on an Illumina HiSeq2000 using paired-end 100 bp reads. The paper's processing steps were these. SOAPnuke was used to process the raw data, throwing out any read that contained adapters or uncalled bases, had a mean Phred below 15, or lacked an exact constant-primer or identifier match. COPE v1.2.5 was used to merge high-quality paired reads, and clonotypes were defined as unique nucleotide sequences. MiTCR v1.1 was used to align the clonotypes against IMGT TRBV, TRBD and TRBJ reference segments. Analysis was restricted to V-J combinations with a frequency above 0.0001, which covered 99.2% of repertoires. A TCS score was defined as the ratio of F50 (clonal expansion) to E x V (chaos), with BLOSUM62-based TCRdist applied between CDR3 peptides within each V-J. Welch's t-statistics and random forest reduced several hundred V-J features to 10 to 15, which were used in a naive Bayes classifier (R e1071). The public reads were reprocessed in TCRdb via fastp at Q25 and MiXCR, keeping in-frame beta chains. Every CDR3 protein is listed once, alongside the most common genes and DNA of its rows. The V and J calls here are based on TCRdb, not the publication. Within this sample are around 350,000 distinct CDR3 sequences, with approximately 20% of them counted one time only. The ten largest clones take up about 3.5% of the sample.

A patient counted as having stable Graves' hyperthyroidism if no progression to ophthalmopathy occurred over 18 months of follow-up. Hyperthyroidism patients were aged 18 to 65 years and newly diagnosed, with disease duration of less than 2 months. Patients with uncontrolled infections, other autoimmune diseases, pregnancy or lactation were excluded. Diagnoses relied on clinical symptoms, serum thyroxine and TRAb, thyroid ultrasound and orbital computed tomography. Ficoll-Paque density gradient centrifugation was used to isolate PBMCs from 8 to 10 ml of fresh peripheral blood. Trizol reagent was used to extract total RNA, and RNA quality was then checked on an Agilent 2100 Bioanalyzer.

This receptor was identified in a woman aged 18-35 years with Graves' hyperthyroidism. The specimen sequenced was blood. The chain employs TRBV4-1 and TRBJ2-5, with TRBD1 matching 7 junction bases. The bases are TGCGCCAGCAGCCAAGTGACGGCAGGGGGAGAGACCCAGTACTTC. Its product reads: CASSQVTAGGETQYF.